The rows below give T cell receptor beta chains drawn from one sample of a study of shared clonotypes between healthy human individuals. Generated by immunoSEQ multiplex PCR, the TCRdb table keeps only in-frame clones and is missing some. The table has about 470,000 clones, around 75% seen once. The sequenced sample consisted of PBMCs. The receptor source for this set is a woman in her forties in good health. Some clones in this sample may be carry-over from other donors' samples. Each CDR3 is given with its conserved first and last residue. Each record gives: clone size, D gene, V gene, J gene, CDR3 protein, CDR3 DNA. A D gene is named only where the DNA matches it firmly. For some rows the clone size is stated as once, few or many, or as a class when expanded; others skip it.

>few|-|TRBV11-1|TRBJ1-2
CASSLDGNYGYTF
TGTGCCAGCAGCTTAGACGGAAACTATGGCTACACCTTC
>-|-|TRBV10-3|TRBJ2-7
CAIRLGTSPYEQYF
TGTGCCATCAGGCTCGGGACATCCCCCTACGAGCAGTACTTC
>few|TRBD2|TRBV6-5|TRBJ2-2
CASSWGGGTGELFF
TGTGCCAGCAGTTGGGGGGGAGGCACCGGGGAGCTGTTTTTT
>-|-|TRBV6-1|TRBJ1-1
CASSEVIGMNTEAFF
TGTGCCAGCAGTGAAGTAATAGGGATGAACACTGAAGCTTTCTTT
>-|TRBD1|TRBV19|TRBJ2-1
CASSVGQGWNEQFF
TGTGCCAGTAGTGTGGGACAGGGGTGGAATGAGCAGTTCTTC
>-|-|TRBV29-1|TRBJ1-4
CSAIDSPNEKLFF
TGCAGCGCTATTGACAGCCCCAATGAAAAACTGTTTTTT
>-|TRBD2|TRBV5-4|TRBJ2-2
CASSDWTSGRGELFF
TGTGCCAGCAGCGACTGGACTAGCGGGAGGGGGGAGCTGTTTTTT
>-|-|TRBV25-1|TRBJ2-5
CASSEGGRETQYF
TGTGCCAGCAGTGAGGGGGGTCGGGAGACCCAGTACTTC
>once|-|TRBV7-8|TRBJ1-5
CASSLVGGNQPQHF
TGTGCCAGCAGCTTAGTTGGGGGAAATCAGCCCCAGCATTTT
>few|-|TRBV18|TRBJ1-4
CASSPGLQNEKLFF
TGTGCCAGCTCACCAGGGTTACAAAATGAAAAACTGTTTTTT
>few|-|TRBV29-1|TRBJ2-7
CSVSPGLSGEQYF
TGCAGCGTGAGTCCGGGACTTTCTGGAGAGCAGTACTTC
>-|-|TRBV7-7|TRBJ2-1
CASSRDLAGDEQFF
TGTGCCAGCAGCCGGGACTTGGCTGGCGATGAGCAGTTCTTC
>-|TRBD2|TRBV7-9|TRBJ2-1
CALGLAGGPREQFF
TGTGCCCTCGGGCTAGCGGGAGGGCCGAGGGAGCAGTTCTTC
>once|-|TRBV28|TRBJ2-3
CASTSGSTDTQYF
TGTGCCAGCACCAGCGGGAGCACAGATACGCAGTATTTT
>few|-|TRBV6-6|TRBJ2-5
CASSYSLDRGETQYF
TGTGCCAGCAGTTACTCTTTAGACCGCGGGGAGACCCAGTACTTC
>-|TRBD2|TRBV2|TRBJ2-2
CASSDFAGETGELFF
TGTGCCAGCAGTGATTTTGCGGGAGAGACCGGGGAGCTGTTTTTT
>once|-|TRBV2|TRBJ2-2
CASTGVVEPSTGELFF
TGTGCCAGCACCGGGGTAGTGGAGCCGAGCACCGGGGAGCTGTTTTTT
>once|-|TRBV27|TRBJ2-5
CASSLRAGKETQYF
TGTGCCAGCAGTTTAAGGGCGGGGAAAGAGACCCAGTACTTC
>-|TRBD1|TRBV6-5|TRBJ2-7
CASSYDRGQYEQYF
TGTGCCAGCAGTTACGACAGGGGGCAATACGAGCAGTACTTC
>-|TRBD1|TRBV6-1|TRBJ1-2
CASSPGQDRAYGYTF
TGTGCCAGCAGTCCCGGACAGGATCGAGCCTATGGCTACACCTTC
>-|TRBD1|TRBV9|TRBJ1-2
CASSPGGDSSYGYTF
TGTGCCAGCAGCCCAGGGGGCGACTCCTCCTATGGCTACACCTTC
>-|-|TRBV30|TRBJ1-5
CAWSGSRNQPQHF
TGTGCCTGGAGTGGCTCGCGCAATCAGCCCCAGCATTTT
>-|-|TRBV10-3|TRBJ2-7
CAISESAASYEQYF
TGTGCCATCAGTGAGTCGGCGGCCTCCTACGAGCAGTACTTC
>-|-|TRBV10-2|TRBJ2-7
CASSDSHSSYEQYF
TGCGCCAGCAGCGACTCTCACTCCTCCTACGAGCAGTACTTC
>-|TRBD2|TRBV6-1|TRBJ2-1
CASSLLAETYNEQFF
TGTGCCAGCAGTCTACTAGCGGAGACCTACAATGAGCAGTTCTTC
>few|TRBD1|TRBV29-1|TRBJ2-3
CSVEGQGGTDTQYF
TGCAGCGTTGAAGGCCAGGGGGGCACAGATACGCAGTATTTT
>few|TRBD1|TRBV6-1|TRBJ1-1
CASSVTGEGTEAFF
TGTGCCAGCAGTGTCACAGGGGAGGGCACTGAAGCTTTCTTT
>-|-|TRBV5-6|TRBJ1-2
CASSFKRGGTYGYTF
TGTGCCAGCAGCTTTAAACGAGGAGGGACCTATGGCTACACCTTC
>-|-|TRBV28|TRBJ1-1
CASRSDTENTEAFF
TGTGCCAGCAGATCCGACACCGAGAACACTGAAGCTTTCTTT
>-|-|TRBV6-5|TRBJ1-1
CASSYSPEETEAFF
TGTGCCAGCAGTTATTCCCCGGAGGAAACTGAAGCTTTCTTT
>-|-|TRBV19|TRBJ2-2
CATLKGQGTGELFF
TGTGCCACCCTGAAGGGGCAGGGGACCGGGGAGCTGTTTTTT
>-|-|TRBV7-9|TRBJ1-1
CASSSTLRGYTEAFF
TGTGCCAGCAGCTCCACCCTCAGGGGATATACTGAAGCTTTCTTT
>-|-|TRBV5-4|TRBJ1-1
CASSLEVRTMNTEAFF
TGTGCCAGCAGCTTGGAAGTCAGGACCATGAACACTGAAGCTTTCTTT
>-|TRBD1|TRBV7-3|TRBJ1-1
CASSQNGQGTTEAFF
TGTGCCAGCAGCCAGAATGGACAGGGAACCACTGAAGCTTTCTTT
>-|TRBD2|TRBV2|TRBJ2-7
CGLQRLAGGITYEQYF
TGTGGCCTTCAGCGGCTAGCGGGAGGGATAACCTACGAGCAGTACTTC
>-|-|TRBV7-3|TRBJ1-2
CASSPGPNYGYTF
TGTGCCAGCAGCCCCGGGCCTAACTATGGCTACACCTTC
>-|-|TRBV28|TRBJ1-5
CASYYPGGNQPQHF
TGTGCCAGCTACTACCCAGGGGGCAATCAGCCCCAGCATTTT
>-|-|TRBV28|TRBJ2-3
CASGRGTTDTQYF
TGTGCCAGCGGGAGGGGGACCACAGATACGCAGTATTTT
>-|-|TRBV7-3|TRBJ2-2
CASSLLLSTGELFF
TGTGCCAGCAGCCTCCTTTTGTCCACCGGGGAGCTGTTTTTT
>-|TRBD1|TRBV18|TRBJ2-1
CASSPPGTGGYNEQFF
TGTGCCAGCTCACCACCTGGGACAGGGGGGTACAATGAGCAGTTCTTC
>-|-|TRBV6-6|TRBJ2-3
CASSFRGRGTDTQYF
TGTGCCAGCAGTTTCAGGGGGAGGGGAACAGATACGCAGTATTTT
>-|TRBD2|TRBV7-2|TRBJ2-5
CASSLAFLAGGLEYF
TGTGCCAGCAGCTTAGCCTTTTTAGCGGGAGGGCTAGAGTACTTC
>-|-|TRBV9|TRBJ2-2
CASSVTGNSNTGELFF
TGTGCCAGCAGCGTCACAGGGAACTCGAACACCGGGGAGCTGTTTTTT
>-|TRBD1|TRBV28|TRBJ2-5
CASSKNPGTGGGTQYF
TGTGCCAGCAGTAAGAACCCCGGGACAGGGGGAGGGACCCAGTACTTC
>few|-|TRBV10-3|TRBJ2-7
CAISEERPYEQYF
TGTGCCATCAGTGAGGAGCGACCCTACGAGCAGTACTTC
>-|-|TRBV28|TRBJ2-5
CASSPNYRRETQYF
TGTGCCAGCAGTCCTAACTACCGGAGGGAGACCCAGTACTTC
>-|TRBD1|TRBV9|TRBJ1-2
CASSYRQGSDYGYTF
TGTGCCAGCAGCTACAGACAGGGGTCCGACTATGGCTACACCTTC
>-|TRBD1|TRBV7-3|TRBJ2-1
CASSQGQGNEQFF
TGTGCCAGCAGCCAGGGACAGGGCAATGAGCAGTTCTTC
>-|TRBD2|TRBV14|TRBJ2-7
CASSQAGVGQYF
TGTGCCAGCAGTCAAGCGGGGGTCGGGCAGTACTTC
>-|-|TRBV30|TRBJ2-1
CAWNEGGYNEQFF
TGTGCCTGGAACGAGGGGGGTTACAATGAGCAGTTCTTC
>-|TRBD2|TRBV28|TRBJ2-3
CASSHGLAGGADTQYF
TGTGCCAGCAGCCATGGACTAGCGGGAGGTGCAGATACGCAGTATTTT
>few|-|TRBV7-3|TRBJ1-2
CASSLEGGLGGYTF
TGTGCCAGCAGCTTGGAAGGGGGGCTCGGAGGCTACACCTTC
>-|TRBD2|TRBV9|TRBJ2-1
CASSPPGLARNEQFF
TGTGCCAGCAGTCCACCGGGACTAGCTCGCAATGAGCAGTTCTTC
>-|TRBD2|TRBV5-1|TRBJ2-3
CASSLGTSGMDRYF
TGCGCCAGCAGCCTCGGGACTAGCGGGATGGATCGGTATTTT
>few|-|TRBV7-8|TRBJ1-2
CASSADRNYYGYTF
TGTGCCAGCAGCGCCGACAGGAACTACTATGGCTACACCTTC